This T cell receptor beta chain appears in the sequencing data of a study of OX40 agonist ivuxolimab in advanced cancers. Regarding the study in general: The costimulatory receptor OX40 (CD134) was targeted by ivuxolimab, a fully human IgG2 agonistic monoclonal antibody. Intravenous ivuxolimab was administered to patients every 2 weeks at six dose levels: 0.01, 0.1, 0.3, 1.5, 3 and 10 mg/kg. Of the 50 to 55 patients in dose escalation, around 20 had hepatocellular carcinoma, some 15 had melanoma, 9 had renal cell carcinoma and 9 had head and neck cancer. A male proportion of roughly 85% and a mean age of around 60 years, ranging from about 23 to 79, were recorded for the dose-escalation cohort. Patients were allowed to have had prior anti-PD-1, anti-PD-L1 or anti-CTLA-4 therapy, and 40% to 45% of the dose-escalation patients had been treated with checkpoint inhibitors. Partial responses were achieved by three dose-escalation patients, of whom one had hepatocellular carcinoma and two had cutaneous melanoma. Peripheral TCRbeta sequencing was intended to test whether TCR sequence diversity was altered and clonal T-cell expansion was caused by ivuxolimab. The paper reports the monotherapy dose-escalation portion (N of about 54 patients) of the phase I ivuxolimab trial. Overall study outcomes, separate from this receptor: In the 0.1-3.0 mg/kg groups, partial responders had among the lowest normalized peripheral clonal expansion, particularly in CD8+ T cells. Low levels of normalized T-cell clonal expansion were also shown by some nonresponding patients. The antigen specificity of the peripheral T cells that underwent clonal expansion was not determined. At doses of 0.1 to 3.0 mg/kg, clonal expansion of both CD4+ and CD8+ T cells in blood was seen between baseline and week 6. After ivuxolimab, CD8+ T cells had more expanded clones than CD4+ T cells on average.

Here V drops 0 bases and J drops 1 base, and the junction holds 4 bases not matched to any gene. The CDR3 goes from the cysteine to the phenylalanine over 16 residues. Kept here is only the CDR3 DNA, which spans 48 bases and is read in frame from base 1. CDR1 and CDR2 are drawn from the germline V gene: MGHRA, YSYEKL. Details on this clone: The specificity of this receptor is unknown. No quality values exist for individual bases; no much larger clone is one base distant.

For sequencing of the TCRbeta CDR3 region, genomic DNA was extracted from the sorted cells. The immunoSEQ Assay was used for sequencing of TCRbeta CDR3 regions. TCRdb retrieved this table from immuneACCESS and kept in-frame rearrangements only. Not all clones are present; in checked studies, unresolved V genes account for under half, and no reason is known for the remainder. The table for this sample lists around 60,000 clones; about 90% of them were counted only once. Of the sample, 1.5% to 2% is held by the ten largest clones. The trial excluded patients who had a history of autoimmune disease or were on systemic immunosuppression. In every dose cohort, peripheral blood was drawn for TCR sequencing at baseline, cycle 4 day 1, and cycle 7 day 1. The samples were drawn from a first-in-human, open-label, multicenter phase I dose-escalation trial of ivuxolimab. The trial enrolled adults with locally advanced or metastatic head and neck squamous cell, hepatocellular, melanoma or renal cell carcinoma. Before TCR sequencing, CD4+ T cells and CD8+ T cells from peripheral blood were sorted into separate populations.

The chain employs TRBV4-1 and TRBJ2-3, with 7 bases aligning to TRBD2. Source: CD4+ or CD8+ T cells sorted from blood, taken in a trial of the OX40 agonist ivuxolimab. The TCR sequence derives from an adult with an advanced solid tumor such as melanoma, head and neck, liver or kidney cancer. In nucleotide form, the sequence is TGCGCCAGCAGCCAAGAAGAGCTAGCGGGCACAGATACGCAGTATTTT. It encodes CASSQEELAGTDTQYF.